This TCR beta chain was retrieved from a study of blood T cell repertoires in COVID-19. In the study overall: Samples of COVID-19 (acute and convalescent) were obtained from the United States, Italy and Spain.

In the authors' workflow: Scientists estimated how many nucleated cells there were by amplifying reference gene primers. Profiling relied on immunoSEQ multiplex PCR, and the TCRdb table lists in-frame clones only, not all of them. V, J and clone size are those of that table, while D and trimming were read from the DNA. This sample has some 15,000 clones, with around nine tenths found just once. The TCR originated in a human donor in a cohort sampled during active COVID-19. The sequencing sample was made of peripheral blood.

The CDR3 loop reads CASSRLTGEPYGYTF. The CDR3 nucleotides read TGTGCCAGCAGCCGACTGACAGGGGAGCCCTATGGCTACACCTTC. The rearrangement joins TRBV3-1 (or the pseudogene TRBV3-2) to TRBJ1-2, with TRBD1 matching 8 bases. The CDR3 is 15 amino acids. J gave up 4 bases and V 4 bases, and 8 bases lay outside the gene matches. Looked up from germline, CDR1 is LGHDT and CDR2 is YNNKEL (reference sequence).